These T cell receptor beta chains were read from a single sample in a study of PD-L1 blockade in urothelial cancer. TCRdb's table, derived via immunoSEQ multiplex PCR, lists solely in-frame clones and lacks some. The data hold approximately 58,000 clones, with roughly 80% observed a single time. Sequenced here: PBMCs, sampled around atezolizumab (anti-PD-L1) treatment. These receptors all stem from an older man with urothelial cancer. Each CDR3 is given without its conserved first and last residue. Clone size, where shown, is once, few, many, or a class for clones that have expanded.

TRBV5-1 | NA | ASRGPGLADTGELF
TRBV5-1 | NA | ASSLGQSYNEQF
TRBV2 | once | ASRVERTVVDEQF
TRBV7-6 | few | ASRQDQVFETQY
TRBV30 | NA | AWRGQGAGAGYT
TRBV13 | NA | ASSSPRNTEAF
TRBV29-1 | NA | SVEGTGGYEQY
TRBV7-2 | NA | ASSLAAGVLYEQY
TRBV10-3 | NA | ATGIGYDTQY
TRBV7-2 | once | ASSLPGGIYGYT
TRBV30 | NA | AWVKRGGSDYGYT